Listed below are T cell receptor beta chains from one sample, sequenced in a study of blood T cell repertoires in COVID-19. The protocol was immunoSEQ multiplex PCR, while the TCRdb copy is restricted to in-frame clones and leaves out a portion. This sample has 150,000 to 200,000 clones, with approximately 85% found just once. Sequencing used peripheral blood. These receptor sequences come from a man in his 60s with acute or convalescent COVID-19. Both conserved end residues are part of each CDR3. The D gene is left open where the match is weak. Clone size is given for some rows only: seen once, a few or many times, or a class if the clone is expanded.

size | J | D | V | DNA | CDR3
. | TRBJ2-3 | TRBD2 | TRBV7-6 | TGTGCCAGCAGCAGGACTAGCGGGAGGGCCGGGAGCACAGATACGCAGTATTTT | CASSRTSGRAGSTDTQYF
. | TRBJ2-3 | TRBD1 | TRBV7-9 | TGTGCCAGCAGCCCCGGGACAGGGGAGTTGGACACGCAGTATTTT | CASSPGTGELDTQYF
. | TRBJ2-5 | . | TRBV5-6 | TGTGCCAGCAGCGTGCGACTAGTCCAAGAGACCCAGTACTTC | CASSVRLVQETQYF
. | TRBJ2-5 | TRBD2 | TRBV7-2 | TGTGCCAGCAGCTTAGGAGGCCTAGCGGGAGTGGGAGAGACCCAGTACTTC | CASSLGGLAGVGETQYF
. | TRBJ2-5 | TRBD1 | TRBV6-5 | TGTGCCAGCACCCTCAGACAGGGTCAAGAGACCCAGTACTTC | CASTLRQGQETQYF
. | TRBJ1-2 | . | TRBV11-2 | TGTGCCAGCAGCTTAGGCGGGGGTTATGGCTACACCTTC | CASSLGGGYGYTF
. | TRBJ2-7 | TRBD1 | TRBV19 | TGTGCCAGTAGTACCAAGCCGGGACAGGGGGCGTTAGAGCAGTACTTC | CASSTKPGQGALEQYF
once | TRBJ2-5 | TRBD2 | TRBV5-1 | TGCGCCAGCAGCCCCAGGACTAGCGTGGAGACCCAGTACTTC | CASSPRTSVETQYF
. | TRBJ2-7 | TRBD2 | TRBV27 | TGTGCCAGCAGTCCCCTGACTAGCGGCTACGAGCAGTACTTC | CASSPLTSGYEQYF
. | TRBJ1-1 | . | TRBV27 | TGTGCCAGCAGTTCCCAGGGAGGATGGACTGAAGCTTTCTTT | CASSSQGGWTEAFF
few | TRBJ1-3 | . | TRBV7-2 | TGTGCCAGCAGCCCCCCACTTGGCTCTGGAAACACCATATATTTT | CASSPPLGSGNTIYF
. | TRBJ2-1 | . | TRBV6-1 | TGTGCCAGCAGTGAAGGACAGGGAGGCTACAATGAGCAGTTCTTC | CASSEGQGGYNEQFF
. | TRBJ1-5 | TRBD1 | TRBV28 | TGTGCCAGCAGGTACACAGGGGGCGGCCAGCCCCAGCATTTT | CASRYTGGGQPQHF
. | TRBJ2-7 | TRBD2 | TRBV7-9 | TGTGCCAGCAGCCTATACCGGGAGGGGTCGAACGAGCAGTACTTC | CASSLYREGSNEQYF
few | TRBJ1-4 | TRBD1 | TRBV10-3 | TGTGCCATCAGTGAGTCGAGACAGGGTAGGGAAAAACTGTTTTTT | CAISESRQGREKLFF
. | TRBJ2-1 | . | TRBV6-5 | TGTGCCAGCAGTTACGAACAGGACCCCTACAATGAGCAGTTCTTC | CASSYEQDPYNEQFF
. | TRBJ2-7 | . | TRBV19 | TGTGCCAGTAGTATAGTAGGAGGCGGTTCCTACGAGCAGTACTTC | CASSIVGGGSYEQYF
. | TRBJ2-1 | TRBD2 | TRBV6-6 | TGTGCCAGCAGTTACCTACTAGCGGGAACGTACAATGAGCAGTTCTTC | CASSYLLAGTYNEQFF
. | TRBJ1-2 | . | TRBV5-4 | TGTGCCAGCAGCTTGGGGCAGGGGCGGGGCTACACCTTC | CASSLGQGRGYTF
once | TRBJ1-3 | . | TRBV6-6 | TGTGCCAGCAGTTATGAGGCGAACACCATATATTTT | CASSYEANTIYF
. | TRBJ1-5 | TRBD1 | TRBV19 | TGTGCCAGTAGTACCCCAGGGGGTAGCAATCAGCCCCAGCATTTT | CASSTPGGSNQPQHF
. | TRBJ2-7 | . | TRBV19 | TGTGCCAGTAGTATCACACCGACTAGTTCCCACGAGCAGTACTTC | CASSITPTSSHEQYF
. | TRBJ2-3 | . | TRBV2 | TGTGCCAGCAGTGTCGGGCAGGGCGACACAGATACGCAGTATTTT | CASSVGQGDTDTQYF
. | TRBJ2-3 | . | TRBV4-2 | TGTGCCAGCAGCCAAGATATAGATCACGTCCCCACAGATACGCAGTATTTT | CASSQDIDHVPTDTQYF
. | TRBJ2-7 | . | TRBV2 | TGTGCCAGCACCCCCCTAGAGCCCTACGAGCAGTACTTC | CASTPLEPYEQYF
few | TRBJ2-5 | . | TRBV7-6 | TGTGCCAGCAGCTCAAACAGGGAGACCCAGTACTTC | CASSSNRETQYF